Listed here is a single TCR beta chain. The antigen it binds to is not known. No base quality values were provided; no much bigger clone lies one nucleotide off. The library was built by means of PCR. The sample was run on an Illumina HiSeq 4000. High-throughput sequencing was used to profile the CDR3 region of the TCR beta-chain in every patient. The study's own analysis went as follows. Drawing on CDR3 differences between clinicopathological groups, the researchers built a classifier meant to tell apart patients with distant-metastatic papillary thyroid cancer. Repertoire diversity was assessed with the Shannon index, and tumor-blood repertoire similarity with the Morisita-Horn index. TCRdb passed the public sequencing reads through fastp at Q25 and MiXCR, retaining productive beta sequences. These V and J calls originate from TCRdb's pipeline instead of the authors' own analysis. Within this sample are 22,000 or so clones, with less than 20% of them counted one time only. The top ten clonotypes cover around 26% of the sample.

CDR1 and CDR2, looked up from the germline V gene (reference sequence), are GTSNPN and SVGIG. The CDR3 goes from the cysteine to the phenylalanine over 16 residues. Just the 48-base CDR3 DNA is kept, in frame starting at base 1. V loses 1 base, J loses 8 bases, and the germline ends lie 18 bases apart. The data belong to a study of metastatic and nonmetastatic thyroid tumors (dated by TCRdb to the early 2020s). Study-wide context: Repertoires from peripheral blood and from tumor or nodule tissue samples of malignant and benign thyroid patients were compared.

No patient had received any treatment before thyroid surgery. Using T-cell receptor beta sequencing, the researchers looked back retrospectively at clinical samples from patients, gathered between about 2011 and 2019. What the authors observed across the whole study: TCR beta diversity was reported as significantly higher in malignant tumors than in benign nodules, in both blood and tumor samples.

The sequence was collected from a female donor with papillary thyroid cancer or a benign thyroid nodule (not recorded which). Some clones in this sample may be carry-over from other donors' samples. The receptor chain draws on TRBV30 and TRBJ1-6; TRBD1 is possibly the D segment (6 matching bases). The sequenced sample consisted of blood. The sequenced DNA is TGTGCCTGGAGTGACACAGGGACCGGGACTCATTCACCCCTCCACTTT. Translated, it reads CAWSDTGTGTHSPLHF.